The clone carrying this T cell receptor (beta chain) has a count of ten or more. The data are from a study of regulatory T cells in long-lasting Graves disease. CDR1 is MNHNS, CDR2 SASEGT, per germline. CDR3 length: 13 amino acids. V lost 4 bases to trimming and J lost 4 bases, with 10 bases between them. The time point denotes: newly diagnosed GD, antithyroid drugs for less than 3 months. Following extraction of RNA from PBMCs, that RNA was used to make the TCR library. Assembly of TCR beta libraries relied on iRepertoire HTBI primers together with Arm-PCR of CDR3 regions. MiXCR, run by TCRdb on the multiplex PCR reads, gives a single entry per CDR3 protein. The sample yields 450,000 to 650,000 distinct CDR3 sequences, about 16% seen once. These data were also reused for a study on T cells in Graves' hyperthyroidism and ophthalmopathy.

The sequencing here drew on peripheral blood mononuclear cells (PBMCs), taken at new diagnosis, from a patient treated with antithyroid drugs. The receptor was isolated from a woman in her forties or fifties with Graves disease. The chain combines TRBV6-1 with TRBJ1-2, with D possibly being TRBD1 (6 bases). The CDR3 spells CASSATGTYGYTF. Written as DNA, the CDR3 is TGTGCCAGCAGTGCAACAGGGACCTATGGCTACACCTTC.